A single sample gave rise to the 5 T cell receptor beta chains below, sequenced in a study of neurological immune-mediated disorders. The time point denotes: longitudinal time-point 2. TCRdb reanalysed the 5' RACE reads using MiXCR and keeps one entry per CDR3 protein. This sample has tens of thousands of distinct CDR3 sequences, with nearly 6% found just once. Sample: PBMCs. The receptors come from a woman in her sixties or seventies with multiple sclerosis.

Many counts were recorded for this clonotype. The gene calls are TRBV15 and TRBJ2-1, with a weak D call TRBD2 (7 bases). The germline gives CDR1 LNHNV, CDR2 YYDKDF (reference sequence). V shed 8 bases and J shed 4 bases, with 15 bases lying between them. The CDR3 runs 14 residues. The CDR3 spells CATQGGGLYNEQFF. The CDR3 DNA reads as TGTGCCACCCAAGGGGGGGGGTTATACAATGAGCAGTTCTTC.

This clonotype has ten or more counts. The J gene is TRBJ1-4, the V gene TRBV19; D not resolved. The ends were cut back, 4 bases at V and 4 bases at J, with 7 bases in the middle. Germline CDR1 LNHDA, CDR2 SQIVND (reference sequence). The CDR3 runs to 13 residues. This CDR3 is CASSSGYNEKLFF. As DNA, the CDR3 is TGTGCCAGTAGTAGTGGATATAATGAAAAACTGTTTTTT.

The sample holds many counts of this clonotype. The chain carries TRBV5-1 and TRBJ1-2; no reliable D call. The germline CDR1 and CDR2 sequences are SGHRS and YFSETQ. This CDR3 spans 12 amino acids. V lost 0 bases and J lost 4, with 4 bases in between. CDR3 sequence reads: CASSLDPYGYTF. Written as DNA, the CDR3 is TGCGCCAGCAGCTTGGACCCCTATGGCTACACCTTC. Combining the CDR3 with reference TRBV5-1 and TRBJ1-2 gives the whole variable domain KAGVTQTPRYLIKTRGQQVTLSCSPISGHRSVSWYQQTPGQGLQFLFEYFSETQRNKGNFPGRFSGRQFSNSRSEMNVSTLELGDSALYLCASSLDPYGYTFGSGTRLTVV.

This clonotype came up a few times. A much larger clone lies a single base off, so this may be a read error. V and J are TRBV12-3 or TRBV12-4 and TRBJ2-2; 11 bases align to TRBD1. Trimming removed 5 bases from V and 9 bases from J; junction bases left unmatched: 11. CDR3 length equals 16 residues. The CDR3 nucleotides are TGTGCCAGCAGTAAAACCGGGACAGGGGGATTCAGGGAGCTGTTTTTT. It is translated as CASSKTGTGGFRELFF.

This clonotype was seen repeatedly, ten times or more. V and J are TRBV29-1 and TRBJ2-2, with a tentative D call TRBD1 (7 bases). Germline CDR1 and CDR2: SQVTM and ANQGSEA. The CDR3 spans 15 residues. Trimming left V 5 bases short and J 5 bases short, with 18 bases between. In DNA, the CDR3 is TGCAGCGTTCACCTTTGGGCAGGGGGGACCGGGGAGCTGTTTTTT. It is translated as CSVHLWAGGTGELFF.